A selection of T cell receptor beta chains follows, all from one sample in a study of PD-L1 blockade in urothelial cancer. TCRdb's table, derived via immunoSEQ multiplex PCR, lists solely in-frame clones and lacks some. The repertoire holds some 71,000 clones, around four fifths seen once, with roughly 6.6% in the top ten. Sequencing was performed on PBMCs, taken around atezolizumab (anti-PD-L1) treatment. These receptors were taken from a man aged 40-50 years with urothelial cancer. Each CDR3 is given with its conserved first and last residue. The D gene is left open where the match is weak. Clone size appears in some rows only: once, few, many, or a class for an expanded clone.

j_call: TRBJ2-1
d_call: TRBD2
clone_size: once
v_call: TRBV5-4
cdr3_aa: CASSLTSGRNEQFF
cdr3_nt: TGTGCCAGCAGCTTGACTAGCGGGAGGAATGAGCAGTTCTTC

j_call: TRBJ1-2
d_call: TRBD1
clone_size: .
v_call: TRBV7-2
cdr3_aa: CASSFQGVAYGYTF
cdr3_nt: TGTGCCAGCAGCTTTCAGGGGGTGGCCTATGGCTACACCTTC

j_call: TRBJ2-2
d_call: TRBD2
clone_size: .
v_call: TRBV10-2
cdr3_aa: CAIQAGAANTGELFF
cdr3_nt: TGCGCCATCCAAGCGGGAGCAGCGAACACCGGGGAGCTGTTTTTT

j_call: TRBJ1-4
d_call: .
clone_size: .
v_call: TRBV28
cdr3_aa: CAIQAGSRLGELFF
cdr3_nt: TGTGCCATCCAAGCGGGGTCGCGTTTGGGAGAACTGTTTTTT

j_call: TRBJ2-2
d_call: TRBD2
clone_size: .
v_call: TRBV9
cdr3_aa: CASSVALAGGYGELFF
cdr3_nt: TGTGCCAGCAGCGTAGCACTAGCGGGAGGGTATGGGGAGCTGTTTTTT

j_call: TRBJ1-3
d_call: TRBD1
clone_size: .
v_call: TRBV30
cdr3_aa: CAWSPPGGLTIYF
cdr3_nt: TGTGCCTGGAGTCCGCCAGGGGGCCTTACCATATATTTT

j_call: TRBJ2-7
d_call: TRBD1
clone_size: .
v_call: TRBV18
cdr3_aa: CASSPDRARDEQYF
cdr3_nt: TGTGCCAGCTCGCCAGACAGGGCCCGGGACGAGCAGTACTTC

j_call: TRBJ2-7
d_call: .
clone_size: .
v_call: TRBV21-1
cdr3_aa: CASSKPQGQGNYEQYF
cdr3_nt: TGTGCCAGCAGCAAACCCCAGGGACAGGGAAACTACGAGCAGTACTTC

j_call: TRBJ2-3
d_call: TRBD2
clone_size: .
v_call: TRBV9
cdr3_aa: CASREAGATDTQYF
cdr3_nt: TGTGCCAGCAGGGAAGCGGGAGCCACAGATACGCAGTATTTT

j_call: TRBJ2-3
d_call: TRBD2
clone_size: .
v_call: TRBV6-1
cdr3_aa: CASSPLAGVSDTQYF
cdr3_nt: TGTGCCAGCAGTCCACTAGCGGGAGTCTCAGATACGCAGTATTTT

j_call: TRBJ2-1
d_call: TRBD2
clone_size: .
v_call: TRBV7-2
cdr3_aa: CASSKLAGVSNEQFF
cdr3_nt: TGTGCCAGCAGCAAACTAGCGGGAGTATCCAATGAGCAGTTCTTC